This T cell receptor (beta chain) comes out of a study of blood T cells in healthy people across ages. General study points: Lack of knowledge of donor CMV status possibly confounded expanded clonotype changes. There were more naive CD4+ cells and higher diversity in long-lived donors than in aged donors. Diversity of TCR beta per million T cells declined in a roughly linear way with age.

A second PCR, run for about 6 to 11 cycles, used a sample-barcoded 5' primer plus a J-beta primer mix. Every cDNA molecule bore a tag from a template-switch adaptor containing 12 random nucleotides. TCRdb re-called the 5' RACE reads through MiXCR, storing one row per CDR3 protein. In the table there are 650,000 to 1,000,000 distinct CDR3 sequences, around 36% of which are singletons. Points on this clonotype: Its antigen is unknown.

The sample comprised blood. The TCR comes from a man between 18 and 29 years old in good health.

The CDR3 nucleotides are TGTGCCAGCAGTCGCCCGGGAGACCCCTTTGGCTACACCTTC. Translated: CASSRPGDPFGYTF. The chain combines TRBV7-2 with TRBJ1-2; D is unresolved. The CDR3 runs to 14 residues. CDR1 and CDR2 (germline): SGHTA, FQGNSA. Deletions cut 6 bases from V and 7 bases from J, with 18 bases between.